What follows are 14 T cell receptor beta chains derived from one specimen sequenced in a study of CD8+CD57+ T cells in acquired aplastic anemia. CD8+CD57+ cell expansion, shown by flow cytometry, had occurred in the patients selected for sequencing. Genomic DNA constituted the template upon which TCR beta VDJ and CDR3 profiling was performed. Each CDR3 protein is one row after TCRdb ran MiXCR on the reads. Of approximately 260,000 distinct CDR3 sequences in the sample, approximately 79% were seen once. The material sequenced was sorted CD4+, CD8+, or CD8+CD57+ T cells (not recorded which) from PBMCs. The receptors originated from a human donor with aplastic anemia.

CDR3 sequence: CASSRGRYCGQYV. Written as DNA, the CDR3 is TGTGCCAGCAGCAGGGGGCGGTACTGCGGGCAGTACGTC. The chain is built from TRBV7-9 and TRBJ2-7, with 7 positions matching TRBD1. The CDR3 contains 13 residues. Germline assignment: CDR1 SEHNR and CDR2 FQNEAQ (reference sequence). The trim removed 5 bases at V and 9 bases at J, leaving 10 bases unmatched.

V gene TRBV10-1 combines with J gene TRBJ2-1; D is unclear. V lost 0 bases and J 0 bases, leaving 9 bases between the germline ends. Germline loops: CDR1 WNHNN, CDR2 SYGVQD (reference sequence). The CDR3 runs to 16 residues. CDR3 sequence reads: CASSESARSSYNEQFF. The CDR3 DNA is TGCGCCAGCAGTGAGTCGGCCAGAAGCTCCTACAATGAGCAGTTCTTC.

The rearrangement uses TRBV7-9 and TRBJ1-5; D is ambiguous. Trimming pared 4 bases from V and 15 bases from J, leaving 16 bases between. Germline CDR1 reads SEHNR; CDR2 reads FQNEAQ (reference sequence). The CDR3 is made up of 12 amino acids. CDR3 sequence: CASSSPNRRMHF. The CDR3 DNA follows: TGTGCCAGCAGCTCCCCTAATCGGCGGATGCATTTT.

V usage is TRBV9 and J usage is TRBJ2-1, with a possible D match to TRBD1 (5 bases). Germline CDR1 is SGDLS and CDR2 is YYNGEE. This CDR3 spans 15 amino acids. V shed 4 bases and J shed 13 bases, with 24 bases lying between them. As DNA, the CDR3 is TGTGCCAGCAGCCCCTGGAGCTGTGGGGCCAACGACCAGTTCTTC. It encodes CASSPWSCGANDQFF.

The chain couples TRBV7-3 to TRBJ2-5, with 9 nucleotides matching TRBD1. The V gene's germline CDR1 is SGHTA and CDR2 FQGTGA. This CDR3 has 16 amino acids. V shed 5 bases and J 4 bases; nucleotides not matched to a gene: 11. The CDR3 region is CASSPTGTGPIETQYF. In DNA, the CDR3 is TGTGCCAGCAGCCCCACCGGGACAGGGCCGATAGAGACCCAGTACTTC.

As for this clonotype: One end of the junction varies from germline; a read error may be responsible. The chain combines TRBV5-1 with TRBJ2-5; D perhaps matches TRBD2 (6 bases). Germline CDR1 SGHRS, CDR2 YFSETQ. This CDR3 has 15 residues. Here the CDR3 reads CASSSRGYEEETQYF. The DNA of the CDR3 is TGTGCCAGCAGCTCTCGGGGGTATGAGGAAGAGACCCAGTACTTC.

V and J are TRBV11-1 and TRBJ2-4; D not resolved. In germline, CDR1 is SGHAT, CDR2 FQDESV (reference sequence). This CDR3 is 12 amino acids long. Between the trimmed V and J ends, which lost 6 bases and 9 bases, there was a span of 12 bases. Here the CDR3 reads CASRGDVTIQYF. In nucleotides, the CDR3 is TGTGCCAGCAGAGGAGATGTGACCATTCAGTACTTC.

CDR3 protein: CASSITTDETALSYEQYV. CDR3 nucleotides: TGTGCCAGCAGTATTACTACAGACGAGACAGCGCTGTCCTACGAGCAGTACGTC. The chain has TRBV19 and TRBJ2-7; tentatively, D is TRBD1 (5 bases). CDR1 and CDR2 from the germline V gene are LNHDA and SQIVND (reference sequence). CDR3 length equals 18 residues.

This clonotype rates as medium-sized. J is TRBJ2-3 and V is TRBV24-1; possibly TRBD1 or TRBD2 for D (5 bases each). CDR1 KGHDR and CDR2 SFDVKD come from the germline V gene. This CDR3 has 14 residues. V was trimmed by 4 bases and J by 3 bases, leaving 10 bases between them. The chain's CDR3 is CATSEQDWTDTQYF. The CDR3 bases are TGTGCCACCAGTGAACAGGACTGGACAGATACGCAGTATTTT.

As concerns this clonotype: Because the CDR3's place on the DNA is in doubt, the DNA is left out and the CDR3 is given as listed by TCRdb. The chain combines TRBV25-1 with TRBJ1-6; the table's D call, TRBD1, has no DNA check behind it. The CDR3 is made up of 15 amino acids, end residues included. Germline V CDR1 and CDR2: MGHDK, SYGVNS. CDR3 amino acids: CASSVAPGAGSPLLF.

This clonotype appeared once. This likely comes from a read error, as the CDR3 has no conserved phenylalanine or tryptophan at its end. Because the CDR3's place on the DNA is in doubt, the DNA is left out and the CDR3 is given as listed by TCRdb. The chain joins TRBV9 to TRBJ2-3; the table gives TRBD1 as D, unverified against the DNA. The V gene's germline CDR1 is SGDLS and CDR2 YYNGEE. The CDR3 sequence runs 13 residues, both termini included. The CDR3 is CASSVVARSMDEL.

The CDR3 region is CASSDGGSSDEQFF. In nucleotides, the CDR3 is TGTGCCAGCAGTGATGGGGGGAGTAGTGATGAGCAGTTCTTC. The rearrangement links TRBV2 to TRBJ2-1, with D maybe TRBD2 (6 bases). The CDR3 is 14 amino acids. Trimming took off 3 bases at V and 8 bases at J, with 14 bases between the two ends. Germline V gene data show CDR1 as SNHLY and CDR2 as FYNNEI.

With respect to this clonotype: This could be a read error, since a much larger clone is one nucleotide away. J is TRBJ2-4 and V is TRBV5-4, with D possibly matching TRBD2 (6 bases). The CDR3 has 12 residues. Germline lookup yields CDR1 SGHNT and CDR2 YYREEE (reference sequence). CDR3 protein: CASGFTSNIQYF. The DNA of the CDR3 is TGTGCCAGCGGCTTTACTAGCAACATTCAGTACTTC. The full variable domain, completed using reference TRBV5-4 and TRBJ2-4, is ETGVTQSPTHLIKTRGQQVTLRCSSQSGHNTVSWYQQALGQGPQFIFQYYREEENGRGNFPPRFSGLQFPNYSSELNVNALELDDSALYLCASGFTSNIQYFGAGTRLSVL.

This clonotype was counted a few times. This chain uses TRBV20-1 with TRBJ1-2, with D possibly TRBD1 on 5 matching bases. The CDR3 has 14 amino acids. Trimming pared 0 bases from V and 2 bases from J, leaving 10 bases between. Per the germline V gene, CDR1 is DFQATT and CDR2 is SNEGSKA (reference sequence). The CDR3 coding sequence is TGCAGTGCTAGAGACCTAGGGGTGAACTATGGCTACACCTTC. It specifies CSARDLGVNYGYTF.